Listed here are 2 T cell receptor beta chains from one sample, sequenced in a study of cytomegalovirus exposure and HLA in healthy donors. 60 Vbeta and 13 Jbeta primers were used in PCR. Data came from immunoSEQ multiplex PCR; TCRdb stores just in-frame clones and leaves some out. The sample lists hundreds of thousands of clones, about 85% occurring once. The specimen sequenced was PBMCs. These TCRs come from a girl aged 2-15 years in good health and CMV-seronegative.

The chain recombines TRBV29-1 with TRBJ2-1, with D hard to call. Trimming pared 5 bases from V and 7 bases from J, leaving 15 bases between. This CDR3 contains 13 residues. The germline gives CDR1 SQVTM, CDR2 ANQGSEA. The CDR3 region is CSVLGVLFNEQFF. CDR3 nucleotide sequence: TGCAGCGTTCTGGGCGTCCTTTTTAATGAGCAGTTCTTC.

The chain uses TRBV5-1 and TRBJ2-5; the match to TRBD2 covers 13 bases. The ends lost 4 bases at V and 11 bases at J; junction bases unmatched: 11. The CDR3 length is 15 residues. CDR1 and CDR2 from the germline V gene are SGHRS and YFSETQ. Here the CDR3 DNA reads TGCGCCAGCAGCCAAACTAGCGGGAGGGCTGGAGAGCAGTACTTC. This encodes CASSQTSGRAGEQYF.